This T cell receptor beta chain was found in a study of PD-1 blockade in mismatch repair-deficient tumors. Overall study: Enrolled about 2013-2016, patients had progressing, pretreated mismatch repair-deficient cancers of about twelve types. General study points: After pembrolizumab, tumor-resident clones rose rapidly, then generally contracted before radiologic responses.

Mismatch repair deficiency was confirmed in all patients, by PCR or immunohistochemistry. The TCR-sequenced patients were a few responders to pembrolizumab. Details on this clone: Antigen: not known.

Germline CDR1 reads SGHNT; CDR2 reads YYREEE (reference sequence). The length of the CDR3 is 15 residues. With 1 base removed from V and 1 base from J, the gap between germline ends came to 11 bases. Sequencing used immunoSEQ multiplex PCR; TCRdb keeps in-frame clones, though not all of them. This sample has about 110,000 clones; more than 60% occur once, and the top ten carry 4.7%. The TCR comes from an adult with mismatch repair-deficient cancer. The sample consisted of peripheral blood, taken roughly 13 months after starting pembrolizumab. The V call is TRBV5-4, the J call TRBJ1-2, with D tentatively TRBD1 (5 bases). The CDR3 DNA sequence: TGTGCCAGCAGCTTGCAAGCGGGACTTAACTATGGCTACACCTTC. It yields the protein CASSLQAGLNYGYTF.